One and the same sample provided the 25 T cell receptor beta chains below, sequenced in a study of T cell responses to AZD1222 COVID-19 vaccine. Produced via immunoSEQ multiplex PCR; TCRdb's table is partial and in-frame only. Among about 150,000 clones listed, less than 95% were seen once. Specimen: peripheral blood, collected on day 0 of AZD1222 vaccination. These receptors originate from an adult in good health.

The chain employs TRBV9 and TRBJ2-5; TRBD2 aligns across 9 bases. Germline-derived CDR1 and CDR2 are SGDLS and YYNGEE. With V trimmed by 4 bases and J by 5 bases, 6 bases remained unmatched. There are 14 residues in the CDR3. The CDR3 loop is CASSLSGSGETQYF. CDR3 coding DNA: TGTGCCAGCAGCCTTAGCGGGAGTGGGGAGACCCAGTACTTC.

The chain uses TRBV13 and TRBJ2-7; 10 nucleotides align to TRBD2. With V trimmed by 4 bases and J by 1 base, 4 bases remained unmatched. CDR3 length: 15 residues. Looked up from germline, CDR1 is PRHDT and CDR2 is FYEKMQ (reference sequence). The CDR3 loop is CASSSLAGASYEQYF. In nucleotides, the CDR3 is TGTGCCAGCAGCTCGCTAGCGGGAGCTTCCTACGAGCAGTACTTC.

The sample holds a few counts of this clone. The chain couples TRBV11-1 to TRBJ2-6, with D uncertain. The CDR3 is 15 residues long. Trimming took off 2 bases at V and 0 bases at J, with 5 bases between the two ends. The germline V gene has CDR1 SGHAT and CDR2 FQDESV (reference sequence). Written as DNA, the CDR3 is TGTGCCAGCAGCTTAACGCGCTCTGGGGCCAACGTCCTGACTTTC. This translates into CASSLTRSGANVLTF.

The chain joins TRBV7-9 to TRBJ1-2; TRBD1 matches 7 bases. V dropped 5 bases and J dropped 4; count of bases not matched to a gene: 4. CDR3 length equals 13 residues. Germline values: CDR1 SEHNR, CDR2 FQNEAQ (reference sequence). CDR3 bases: TGTGCCAGCAGCCGGGGACAGAGCTATGGCTACACCTTC. Its protein is CASSRGQSYGYTF.

The rearrangement links TRBV7-8 to TRBJ2-7; D perhaps matches TRBD2 (5 bases). The CDR3 is 16 residues long. Germline V lookup: CDR1 SGHVS, CDR2 FQNEAQ. V was clipped by 5 bases and J by 7 bases, with 24 bases between them. CDR3 sequence reads: CASSPIGPIYREEQYF. In nucleotides, the CDR3 is TGTGCCAGCAGCCCAATCGGGCCGATTTATCGGGAAGAGCAGTACTTC. The full variable domain, in which reference TRBV7-8 and TRBJ2-7 provide the parts outside the CDR3, is GAGVSQSPRYKVAKRGQDVALRCDPISGHVSLFWYQQALGQGPEFLTYFQNEAQLDKSGLPSDRFFAERPEGSVSTLKIQRTQQEDSAVYLCASSPIGPIYREEQYFGPGTRLTVT.

This clone was detected once. V gene TRBV11-3 combines with J gene TRBJ2-7, with D perhaps matching TRBD1 (5 bases). V lost 4 bases and J 6 bases, leaving 22 bases between the germline ends. The germline V gene encodes CDR1 SGHNT and CDR2 YENEEA. There are 16 residues in the CDR3. CDR3 residues: CASSSRGWQGYTEQYF. CDR3 DNA sequence: TGTGCCAGCAGCTCCAGAGGTTGGCAGGGTTATACCGAGCAGTACTTC.

The CDR3 DNA is TGTGCCAGTAACAATATTGGGGGGCGCCCCGACACGGACTATGGCTACACCTTC. It is translated as CASNNIGGRPDTDYGYTF. The rearrangement joins TRBV19 to TRBJ1-2; D is possibly TRBD1 (6 bases). Germline loops: CDR1 LNHDA, CDR2 SQIVND (reference sequence). This CDR3 comprises 18 residues. V was cut by 7 bases and J by 3 bases, with 27 bases left in between.

The rearrangement uses TRBV11-3 and TRBJ2-5, with 9 positions matching TRBD2. V was clipped by 5 bases and J by 5 bases; unmatched bases: 18. This CDR3 is 18 amino acids long. Germline values: CDR1 SGHNT, CDR2 YENEEA. The CDR3 nucleotides are TGTGCCAGCAGCCGGAGCGGGGGGAGTAGCGGGAGTTGGGAGACCCAGTACTTC. Its translation is CASSRSGGSSGSWETQYF.

This rearrangement joins TRBV2 to TRBJ2-7; D not resolved. V was cut by 4 bases and J by 3 bases, with 7 bases left in between. The CDR3 extends over 12 amino acids. Germline-derived CDR1 and CDR2 are SNHLY and FYNNEI. In nucleotides, the CDR3 is TGTGCCAGCAGTGGGACCCGCTACGAGCAGTACTTC. Translated, it gives CASSGTRYEQYF.

This chain joins TRBV11-2 and TRBJ2-7; 10 nucleotides match TRBD2. V shed 1 base, J shed 3 bases, and the junction held 6 bases outside the gene matches. Germline V gene sequence: CDR1 SGHAT, CDR2 FQNNGV. The CDR3 loop spans 16 amino acids. The CDR3 reads CASSLVLAGGFYEQYF. For the CDR3, the DNA is TGTGCCAGCAGCTTAGTTTTAGCGGGGGGCTTCTACGAGCAGTACTTC.

J is TRBJ2-7 and V is TRBV5-1; 9 nucleotides align to TRBD1. V shed 4 bases, J shed 9 bases, and the junction held 17 bases outside the gene matches. Germline values: CDR1 SGHRS, CDR2 YFSETQ. The CDR3 runs to 16 residues. The CDR3 coding sequence is TGCGCCAGCAGCCCGTCCGTGGGACAGGGAATTCGGGGGCAGTACTTC. Its translation is CASSPSVGQGIRGQYF.

The gene calls are TRBV10-1 and TRBJ2-7, with D tentatively TRBD1 or TRBD2 (7 bases each). Germline loops: CDR1 WNHNN, CDR2 SYGVQD (reference sequence). V lost 2 bases to trimming and J lost 3 bases, with 11 bases between them. The length of the CDR3 is 14 residues. CDR3 sequence (DNA): TGCGCCAGCAGTGAGCCAGGGGGGGTCTACGAGCAGTACTTC. Its translation is CASSEPGGVYEQYF.

The V and J genes are TRBV5-8 and TRBJ1-1; D is undetermined. The CDR3 length is 13 residues. Germline CDR1 reads SGHTS; CDR2 reads YDEGEE. Trimming left V 9 bases short and J 1 base short, with 13 bases between. Here the CDR3 reads CAITTRTNTEAFF. CDR3 sequence (DNA): TGTGCCATCACGACCCGGACGAACACTGAAGCTTTCTTT.

The chain joins TRBV7-3 to TRBJ2-1; perhaps TRBD1 as D (6 bases). V was trimmed by 5 bases and J by 6 bases, leaving 14 bases between them. Germline V lookup: CDR1 SGHTA, CDR2 FQGTGA. This CDR3 is built from 14 residues. CDR3 coding DNA: TGTGCCAGCAGCCCCCAGGTAGGGGGCAATGAGCAGTTCTTC. It yields the protein CASSPQVGGNEQFF.

The DNA for the CDR3 is TGTGCCAGCAGCTTCGGACAGGGGAGCGAGCAGTACTTC. Its translation: CASSFGQGSEQYF. V gene TRBV11-2 combines with J gene TRBJ2-7; 9 bases match TRBD1. CDR3 length: 13 amino acids. In germline, CDR1 is SGHAT, CDR2 FQNNGV. Losses at the gene ends were 3 bases for V and 6 bases for J; bases not matched to a gene: 3.

The chain couples TRBV5-1 to TRBJ2-7, with 14 bases matching TRBD2. V shed 4 bases, J shed 3 bases, and the junction held 6 bases outside the gene matches. Per germline, CDR1 SGHRS and CDR2 YFSETQ. The CDR3 is 16 amino acids. The CDR3 loop reads CASSPTSGRADYEQYF. In DNA form, the CDR3 reads TGCGCCAGCAGCCCGACTAGCGGGAGGGCCGACTACGAGCAGTACTTC.

J is TRBJ2-1 and V is TRBV5-1, with 9 positions matching TRBD2. CDR1 and CDR2 (germline): SGHRS, YFSETQ. The CDR3 is made up of 20 amino acids. V shed 4 bases, J shed 9 bases, and the junction held 26 bases outside the gene matches. CDR3 loop: CASSQPPGGWGPSGMREQFF. The CDR3 DNA reads TGCGCCAGCAGCCAGCCCCCTGGGGGGTGGGGGCCTAGCGGGATGCGTGAGCAGTTCTTC. Full variable domain (remainder filled in from reference TRBV5-1 and TRBJ2-1): KAGVTQTPRYLIKTRGQQVTLSCSPISGHRSVSWYQQTPGQGLQFLFEYFSETQRNKGNFPGRFSGRQFSNSRSEMNVSTLELGDSALYLCASSQPPGGWGPSGMREQFFGPGTRLTVL.

The chain joins TRBV7-9 to TRBJ1-1; D unresolved. CDR3 length: 16 residues. Germline V lookup: CDR1 SEHNR, CDR2 FQNEAQ (reference sequence). Trimming removed 5 bases at V and 0 bases at J, with 16 bases between. CDR3: CASSLRADSMNTEAFF. The CDR3 nucleotides are TGTGCCAGCAGCCTCCGGGCCGATAGTATGAACACTGAAGCTTTCTTT.

In this sample, this clone turned up once. The V call is TRBV12-3 or TRBV12-4, the J call TRBJ2-7, with 8 bases identical to TRBD2. The CDR3 consists of 12 residues. V was clipped by 3 bases and J by 9 bases; unmatched bases: 4. Here the CDR3 DNA reads TGTGCCAGCAGTTTGGAGGCGGGAGGGCAGTACTTC. Translating gives CASSLEAGGQYF.

The chain couples TRBV7-2 to TRBJ2-1, with D possibly matching TRBD2 (6 bases). The germline CDR1 and CDR2 sequences are SGHTA and FQGNSA. The V end lost 0 bases, the J end lost 8 bases, and 8 bases lay between the germline ends. The CDR3 is 13 residues long. The CDR3 protein is CASSLARGDEQFF. The CDR3, as DNA: TGTGCCAGCAGCTTAGCGCGCGGGGATGAGCAGTTCTTC.

The V call is TRBV7-9, the J call TRBJ2-5; TRBD1 agrees at 7 bases. The germline CDR1 and CDR2 sequences are SEHNR and FQNEAQ (reference sequence). CDR3 length: 14 amino acids. V trimming: 4 bases; J trimming: 5 bases; junction bases outside the gene matches: 7. CDR3 in DNA: TGTGCCAGCAGCTCCGGACAGGTCGCCGAGACCCAGTACTTC. Residues: CASSSGQVAETQYF. The full variable domain, with the rest looked up from reference TRBV7-9 and TRBJ2-5, is DTGVSQNPRHKITKRGQNVTFRCDPISEHNRLYWYRQTLGQGPEFLTYFQNEAQLEKSRLLSDRFSAERPKGSFSTLEIQRTEQGDSAMYLCASSSGQVAETQYFGPGTRLLVL.

In this sample, this clone turned up a few times. This chain connects TRBV6-2 or TRBV6-3 to TRBJ2-1; D is possibly TRBD1 (5 bases). In germline, CDR1 is MNHEY, CDR2 SVGEGT. V was cut by 5 bases and J by 4 bases, with 9 bases left in between. The CDR3 sequence is 13 residues long. In DNA form, the CDR3 reads TGTGCCAGCAGTACCGGACAATACAATGAGCAGTTCTTC. Amino acid sequence: CASSTGQYNEQFF.

Here the CDR3 DNA reads TGTGCCAGCAGCTTAACGGGGTCTAGCACAGATACGCAGTATTTT. Protein sequence: CASSLTGSSTDTQYF. The chain employs TRBV7-2 and TRBJ2-3, with D perhaps matching TRBD2 (5 bases). The CDR3 sequence is 15 residues long. From germline, CDR1 is SGHTA and CDR2 FQGNSA. V lost 2 bases and J 0 bases, leaving 9 bases between the germline ends.

The chain is built from TRBV28 and TRBJ2-7; the D is unclear. CDR3 length: 12 residues. Trimming left V 3 bases short and J 1 base short, with 4 bases between. CDR1 and CDR2 (germline): MDHEN, SYDVKM. The CDR3 region has the DNA TGTGCCAGCAGTTTGCGGTCCTACGAGCAGTACTTC. It yields the protein CASSLRSYEQYF.

This clone came up once. This chain joins TRBV5-1 and TRBJ2-5; perhaps TRBD2 as D (6 bases). The CDR3 sequence is 13 residues long. With 4 bases removed from V and 2 bases from J, the gap between germline ends came to 9 bases. Germline CDR1 SGHRS, CDR2 YFSETQ. CDR3: CASSTGRQETQYF. CDR3 nucleotides: TGCGCCAGCAGCACCGGGAGACAAGAGACCCAGTACTTC.